The 8 T cell receptor beta chains below all came from one sample that was sequenced in a study of beta chain features in type 1 diabetes. Of the isolated RNA, all was reverse transcribed, and so the sequenced material was expressed TCRB transcripts. Some clones are missing from TCRdb's copy, which holds only in-frame ones; the method was immunoSEQ multiplex PCR. The sample gives under 450,000 clones, roughly 14% of which show up once; roughly 0.038% is in the top ten. Sample: naive CD4+ T cells from blood. All receptors come from a man aged 30-40 years in good health.

This clone was seen more than once but under ten times. The rearrangement links TRBV4-3 to TRBJ2-1; D is possibly TRBD2 (5 bases). V lost 0 bases to trimming and J lost 7 bases, with 13 bases between them. Germline V gives CDR1 LGHNA, CDR2 YSLEER. The CDR3 covers 15 residues. The DNA for the CDR3 is TGCGCCAGCAGCCAAGAAGTACGGGGAAGGAATGAGCAGTTCTTC. This gives the protein CASSQEVRGRNEQFF.

This CDR3 reads CASSYSGLWTGELFF. For the CDR3, the DNA is TGTGCCAGCAGTTACTCCGGGCTGTGGACCGGGGAGCTGTTTTTT. The V and J genes are TRBV6-5 and TRBJ2-2; D is uncertain. The CDR3 is made up of 15 amino acids. The germline gives CDR1 MNHEY, CDR2 SVGAGI. V lost 0 bases and J lost 5, with 10 bases in between.

This chain links TRBV13 with TRBJ1-2; weak D call: TRBD1 (5 bases). The CDR3 has 14 residues. Germline values: CDR1 PRHDT, CDR2 FYEKMQ (reference sequence). V was pared by 8 bases and J by 3 bases, with 16 bases between. CDR3: CASCTRGNYYGYTF. CDR3 bases: TGTGCCAGCTGTACTCGGGGGAACTACTATGGCTACACCTTC. Drawing the rest from reference TRBV13 and TRBJ1-2, the complete variable domain is AAGVIQSPRHLIKEKRETATLKCYPIPRHDTVYWYQQGPGQDPQFLISFYEKMQSDKGSIPDRFSAQQFSDYHSELNMSSLELGDSALYFCASCTRGNYYGYTFGSGTRLTVV.

The chain employs TRBV4-1 and TRBJ2-7, with 7 bases that match TRBD1. The junction had 4 bases not matched to a gene; V was cut back by 0 bases and J by 2 bases. Germline CDR1 and CDR2: MGHRA and YSYEKL. The CDR3 is made up of 15 amino acids. CDR3 DNA sequence: TGCGCCAGCAGCCAAGAGACAGGGCGCCCCTACGAGCAGTACTTC. This sequence encodes CASSQETGRPYEQYF.

This clone has more than one count but fewer than ten. The chain links TRBV4-2 to TRBJ2-3; D is unclear. Trimming cost V 0 bases and J 8 bases, with 6 bases left between them. Germline V gives CDR1 LGHNA, CDR2 YNFKEQ. The CDR3 sequence is 12 residues long. The DNA for the CDR3 is TGTGCCAGCAGCCAAGATCGCCTTACGCAGTATTTT. Its protein is CASSQDRLTQYF.

This clone was observed a few times. The gene calls are TRBV9 and TRBJ2-7; possibly TRBD2 for D (6 bases). The CDR3 runs 16 residues. Trimming pared 0 bases from V and 3 bases from J, leaving 16 bases between. Germline values: CDR1 SGDLS, CDR2 YYNGEE. In nucleotides, the CDR3 is TGTGCCAGCAGCGTAGCTATAGGTGGCGGGGTCTACGAGCAGTACTTC. It codes for CASSVAIGGGVYEQYF.

About this clone: Other DNA sequences from this sample encode an identical CDR3 as well. The chain combines TRBV9 with TRBJ2-1, with D maybe TRBD2 (5 bases). The germline CDR1 and CDR2 sequences are SGDLS and YYNGEE. This CDR3 comprises 15 residues. V lost 2 bases, J lost 2 bases, and 11 bases lay in between. The chain's CDR3 is CASSVSSGPYNEQFF. CDR3 nucleotides: TGTGCCAGCAGCGTTTCGAGCGGACCCTACAATGAGCAGTTCTTC.

This clone has just a few counts. The sample holds other DNA sequences that translate to the same CDR3. The chain couples TRBV6-5 to TRBJ1-5; D perhaps matches TRBD1 (5 bases). V lost 5 bases and J 2 bases, leaving 7 bases between the germline ends. The CDR3 is 13 residues long. CDR1 is MNHEY, CDR2 SVGAGI, per germline. CDR3 in amino acids: CASSRGGNQPQHF. The CDR3 DNA follows: TGTGCCAGCAGTCGGGGGGGCAATCAGCCCCAGCATTTT.